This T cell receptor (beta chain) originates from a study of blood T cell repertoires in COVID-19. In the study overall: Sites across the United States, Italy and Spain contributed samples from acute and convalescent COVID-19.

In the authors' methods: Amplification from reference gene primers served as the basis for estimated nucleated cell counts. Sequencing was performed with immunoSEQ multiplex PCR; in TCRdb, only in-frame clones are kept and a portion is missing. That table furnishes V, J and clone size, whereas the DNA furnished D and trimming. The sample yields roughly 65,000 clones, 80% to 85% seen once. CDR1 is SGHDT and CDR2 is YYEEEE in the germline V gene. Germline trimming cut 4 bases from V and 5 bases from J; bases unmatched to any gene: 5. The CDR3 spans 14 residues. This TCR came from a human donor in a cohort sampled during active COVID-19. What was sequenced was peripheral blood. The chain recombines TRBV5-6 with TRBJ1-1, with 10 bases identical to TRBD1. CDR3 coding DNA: TGTGCCAGCAGCCTGACAGGGGGCGGTACTGAAGCTTTCTTT. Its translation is CASSLTGGGTEAFF.